One sample yielded the 23 T cell receptor beta chains listed below, sequenced in a study of blood T cell repertoires in COVID-19. Data came from immunoSEQ multiplex PCR; TCRdb stores just in-frame clones and leaves some out. Of 200,000 to 300,000 clones listed, approximately 87% are singletons. The sequencing sample was made of peripheral blood. Receptors originate from a man aged 60 to 69 with acute or convalescent COVID-19.

The rearrangement uses TRBV6-5 and TRBJ1-3; a possible D gene is TRBD1 (6 bases). Germline V gene lookup returns CDR1 MNHEY and CDR2 SVGAGI. The CDR3 has 16 amino acids. V lost 4 bases, J lost 8 bases, and 21 bases lay in between. The CDR3 here is CASSWAMNPAGDTIYF. The CDR3 DNA reads as TGTGCCAGCAGTTGGGCCATGAACCCGGCAGGGGACACCATATATTTT.

The chain links TRBV6-2 or TRBV6-3 to TRBJ1-4; TRBD1 might be the D (5 bases). Germline CDR1 is MNHEY and CDR2 is SVGEGT. V dropped 4 bases and J dropped 8 bases, with 11 bases sitting between them. The CDR3 is made up of 13 amino acids. The DNA of the CDR3 is TGTGCCAGCAGTTCCAGGGCCCCGGAAAAACTGTTTTTT. As protein: CASSSRAPEKLFF.

The gene calls are TRBV7-2 and TRBJ1-1, with 7 bases identical to TRBD1. Germline V gives CDR1 SGHTA, CDR2 FQGNSA. This CDR3 has 14 residues. J gave up 1 base and V 4 bases, and 3 bases lay outside the gene matches. CDR3 loop: CASSSHRGNTEAFF. The CDR3 DNA follows: TGTGCCAGCAGCTCACACAGGGGGAACACTGAAGCTTTCTTT. The whole variable domain, remainder taken from reference TRBV7-2 and TRBJ1-1, is GAGVSQSPSNKVTEKGKDVELRCDPISGHTALYWYRQSLGQGLEFLIYFQGNSAPDKSGLPSDRFSAERTGGSVSTLTIQRTQQEDSAVYLCASSSHRGNTEAFFGQGTRLTVV.

The chain combines TRBV5-1 with TRBJ2-3; 12 positions agree with TRBD2. From germline, CDR1 is SGHRS and CDR2 YFSETQ. This CDR3 has 16 amino acids. Trimming removed 3 bases from V and 0 bases from J; junction bases left unmatched: 2. This CDR3 reads CASSWGTSGSTDTQYF. DNA of the CDR3: TGCGCCAGCAGCTGGGGGACTAGCGGGAGCACAGATACGCAGTATTTT.

This sequence joins TRBV30 and TRBJ2-3; TRBD2 aligns across 10 bases. Germline V CDR1 and CDR2: GTSNPN, SVGIG (reference sequence). The V segment lost 5 bases and the J segment 1 base; nucleotides outside the gene matches: 9. The CDR3 is 16 residues long. CDR3 bases: TGTGCCTGGGGTTCTCCCGGGACTAGCGGCACAGATACGCAGTATTTT. This encodes CAWGSPGTSGTDTQYF.

This chain connects TRBV19 to TRBJ2-1, with 7 bases fitting TRBD1. From germline, CDR1 is LNHDA and CDR2 SQIVND (reference sequence). The CDR3 is 14 amino acids. J gave up 6 bases and V 5 bases, and 7 bases lay outside the gene matches. CDR3 sequence (DNA): TGTGCCAGTAGTGCCTCGACAGGGTCCAATGAGCAGTTCTTC. Translation: CASSASTGSNEQFF.

The genes are TRBV5-1 and TRBJ2-7; perhaps TRBD1 as D (6 bases). V was clipped by 3 bases and J by 5 bases, with 15 bases between them. This CDR3 is built from 14 residues. Germline CDR1 and CDR2: SGHRS and YFSETQ. The CDR3, as DNA: TGCGCCAGCAGCTATGGACAGCCTGTTGACGAGCAGTACTTC. It yields the protein CASSYGQPVDEQYF.

The chain recombines TRBV11-3 with TRBJ1-4; D possibly corresponds to TRBD1 (5 bases). This CDR3 spans 15 amino acids. Looked up from germline, CDR1 is SGHNT and CDR2 is YENEEA. Between the trimmed V and J ends, which lost 5 bases and 4 bases, there was a span of 14 bases. The DNA of the CDR3 is TGTGCCAGCAGCGCCGGACAAGTCCTTAATGAAAAACTGTTTTTT. Translated: CASSAGQVLNEKLFF.

The chain couples TRBV30 to TRBJ2-5; 7 bases are a match to TRBD2. J lost 10 bases, V lost 0 bases, and 11 bases had no gene match. There are 14 residues in the CDR3. Germline V gene data show CDR1 as GTSNPN and CDR2 as SVGIG (reference sequence). CDR3 residues: CAWSVIRGVGDQYF. The CDR3 nucleotides are TGTGCCTGGAGTGTAATCCGGGGGGTGGGTGACCAGTACTTC.

The chain has TRBV6-6 and TRBJ1-2, with D hard to call. Trimming left V 5 bases short and J 4 bases short, with 17 bases between. The CDR3 totals 15 residues. The V gene's germline CDR1 is MNHNY and CDR2 SVGAGI (reference sequence). Here the CDR3 DNA reads TGTGCCAGCAGTCAACGAGCCGAACTCTTCTATGGCTACACCTTC. This sequence encodes CASSQRAELFYGYTF.

This clone was counted between two and nine times. The CDR3, as DNA: TGTGCCAGCAGCTATTCTATGACAGGGGGGTATGGCTACACCTTC. As protein: CASSYSMTGGYGYTF. The chain employs TRBV7-8 and TRBJ1-2, with 9 bases fitting TRBD1. The CDR3 covers 15 residues. J lost 5 bases, V lost 4 bases, and 8 bases had no gene match. Germline V lookup: CDR1 SGHVS, CDR2 FQNEAQ.

The chain recombines TRBV3-1 (or the pseudogene TRBV3-2) with TRBJ1-4; D uncertain. This CDR3 has 17 amino acids. V dropped 2 bases and J dropped 0 bases, with 13 bases sitting between them. Germline values: CDR1 LGHDT, CDR2 YNNKEL (reference sequence). In DNA form, the CDR3 reads TGTGCCAGCAGCCAATACAAAAATCTTGCAACTAATGAAAAACTGTTTTTT. Protein: CASSQYKNLATNEKLFF.

The chain combines TRBV9 with TRBJ2-7, with TRBD1 matching over 9 bases. V lost 4 bases and J lost 4; bases outside the gene matches: 12. From germline, CDR1 is SGDLS and CDR2 YYNGEE. The CDR3 spans 16 residues. CDR3 sequence reads: CASSPRSGTGRYEQYF. In DNA, the CDR3 is TGTGCCAGCAGCCCCCGGTCAGGGACAGGGAGGTACGAGCAGTACTTC.

This chain links TRBV18 with TRBJ2-7, with TRBD1 matching 7 bases. Per germline, CDR1 KGHSH and CDR2 LQKENI. The CDR3 spans 14 residues. Losses at the gene ends were 4 bases for V and 4 bases for J; bases not matched to a gene: 7. This CDR3 reads CASSLGQRFYEQYF. CDR3 DNA: TGTGCCAGCTCACTGGGACAGAGGTTTTACGAGCAGTACTTC.

V is TRBV28 and J is TRBJ1-2, with TRBD1 matching 7 bases. V was pared by 8 bases and J by 5 bases, with 8 bases of the junction left unmatched. The CDR3 is 13 residues long. Germline CDR1 and CDR2: MDHEN and SYDVKM. DNA of the CDR3: TGTGCCAGCTTCGACAGGGCTGGGTATGGCTACACCTTC. Its protein product is CASFDRAGYGYTF.

This clone was detected once. The chain joins TRBV5-4 to TRBJ2-1; 12 bases are shared with TRBD1. The CDR3 loop spans 16 amino acids. Germline lookup yields CDR1 SGHNT and CDR2 YYREEE (reference sequence). The ends lost 4 bases at V and 2 bases at J; junction bases unmatched: 4. The CDR3 is CASSTGTGGTYNEQFF. DNA of the CDR3: TGTGCCAGCAGCACCGGGACAGGGGGCACCTACAATGAGCAGTTCTTC.

The chain joins TRBV5-1 to TRBJ2-3; D is possibly TRBD1 (5 bases). The CDR3 contains 13 residues. Trimming took 5 bases from V and 0 from J, leaving 7 bases between them. Germline V CDR1 and CDR2: SGHRS, YFSETQ. The CDR3 nucleotides read TGCGCCAGCAGACAGGCTAGCACAGATACGCAGTATTTT. It yields the protein CASRQASTDTQYF.

The J gene is TRBJ2-5, the V gene TRBV2; D not resolved. V was shortened by 2 bases and J by 5 bases, with 9 bases between the two germline ends. The CDR3 totals 13 residues. Per germline, CDR1 SNHLY and CDR2 FYNNEI. The CDR3 reads CASSELDSETQYF. CDR3 nucleotides: TGTGCCAGCAGTGAACTGGATAGCGAGACCCAGTACTTC. Full variable domain (outside the CDR3, taken from reference TRBV2 and TRBJ2-5): EPEVTQTPSHQVTQMGQEVILRCVPISNHLYFYWYRQILGQKVEFLVSFYNNEISEKSEIFDDQFSVERPDGSNFTLKIRSTKLEDSAMYFCASSELDSETQYFGPGTRLLVL.

This clone was seen more than once but under ten times. V usage is TRBV6-2 or TRBV6-3 and J usage is TRBJ2-7; 7 positions agree with TRBD2. The germline V gene encodes CDR1 MNHEY and CDR2 SVGEGT. Losses at the gene ends were 2 bases for V and 6 bases for J; bases not matched to a gene: 4. CDR3 size: 13 residues. CDR3 bases: TGTGCCAGCAGTTACGACGGGAGGCGCGAGCAGTACTTC. Amino acids: CASSYDGRREQYF.

This chain links TRBV19 with TRBJ1-5; D perhaps matches TRBD1 (5 bases). V lost 3 bases and J lost 2, with 17 bases in between. The CDR3 is 17 amino acids. Germline V gene sequence: CDR1 LNHDA, CDR2 SQIVND (reference sequence). The CDR3 spells CASSMGLIVQGNQPQHF. CDR3 nucleotide sequence: TGTGCCAGTAGTATGGGGCTGATAGTGCAAGGCAATCAGCCCCAGCATTTT.

The V gene is TRBV5-1, the J gene TRBJ2-1, with TRBD1 identical over 7 bases. After removal of 0 bases from V and 5 bases from J, the junction contained 2 bases not matched to a gene. This CDR3 has 14 amino acids. Germline CDR1 reads SGHRS; CDR2 reads YFSETQ. CDR3 residues: CASSLGGQNNEQFF. DNA for the CDR3: TGCGCCAGCAGCTTGGGGGGACAGAACAATGAGCAGTTCTTC.

The chain employs TRBV28 and TRBJ2-1; 7 nucleotides line up with TRBD2. There are 13 residues in the CDR3. V lost 6 bases, J lost 9 bases, and 8 bases stayed unmatched. Germline CDR1 and CDR2: MDHEN and SYDVKM. The CDR3 nucleotides read TGTGCCAGCAGCCGGGGGGACGAGGGTGAGCAGTTCTTC. Its translation is CASSRGDEGEQFF.

The gene calls are TRBV11-3 and TRBJ1-1, with D perhaps TRBD1 (6 bases). V was pared by 2 bases and J by 3 bases, with 16 bases between. CDR3 length: 16 residues. CDR1 is SGHNT and CDR2 is YENEEA in the germline V gene. The CDR3 protein is CASSLWGRGGDTEAFF. The CDR3 bases are TGTGCCAGCAGCTTATGGGGCAGGGGAGGGGACACTGAAGCTTTCTTT.